This TCR beta chain was profiled in a study of CXCR3-negative and CXCR3-positive naive CD8 T cells. Study summary: Each library gave roughly 1.5 +/- 0.3 million of about 140 million TRB reads. General study results and limits: Compared with CXCR3-negative naive cells, CXCR3-positive naive cells showed more hydrophobic TRB CDR3s.

Regarding this clonotype: The target antigen is unknown.

The length of the CDR3 is 16 residues. CDR1 is SGHVS, CDR2 FQNEAQ, per germline. Cells classed as naive CD8+ T cells were CD45RO-CCR7+CD27+CD95-. 5' RACE with UMI labels generated the TRB cDNA libraries. TCRdb re-called the 5' RACE reads and catalogs CDR3 proteins one per entry, DNA excluded. The listing records approximately 47,000 distinct CDR3 sequences. The chain is built from TRBV7-8 and TRBJ2-3; the TCRdb D gene call, TRBD2, has no DNA to confirm it. The clonotype was recovered from a human donor in good health. Some clones in this sample may be carry-over from other donors' samples. Input material: naive CXCR3- CD8+ T cells from blood. This sample's subset: CD45RO-CCR7+CD27+CD95- naive CD8+ T cells lacking CXCR3 (TNR3-). This CDR3 reads CASSLLTSGRTDTQYF.